This T cell receptor beta chain was profiled in a study of cytomegalovirus exposure and HLA in healthy donors. Broader study findings: Based on reports, TCR beta sequences accurately predicted HLA-A and HLA-B alleles for most subjects. Of the V segments, some could not be distinguished, including TRBV6-2 and TRBV6-3, and were excluded. What a later analysis showed was that several of the most significant clusters appeared linked to common viral pathogens. The study labeled more than 150 TCR beta chains cytomegalovirus-associated.

Vbeta (60) and Jbeta (13) primers were used in the PCR. Measured with immunoSEQ multiplex PCR; TCRdb has only the in-frame clones, and not every one. The sample consists of 150,000 to 200,000 clones, more than 65% of them appearing once. Concerning this clone: Antigen specificity is unknown.

Germline CDR1 is MNHNY and CDR2 is SVGAGI (reference sequence). Trimming removed 5 bases at V and 6 bases at J, with 13 bases between. The CDR3 spans 13 residues. The source of this sequence is a woman in her 30s in good health and CMV-seronegative. V is TRBV6-6 and J is TRBJ1-2; D call uncertain. Material for sequencing was PBMCs. CDR3 sequence (DNA): TGTGCCAGCAGTCCGCAGGAGGCAAATGGCTACACCTTC. It translates to CASSPQEANGYTF.